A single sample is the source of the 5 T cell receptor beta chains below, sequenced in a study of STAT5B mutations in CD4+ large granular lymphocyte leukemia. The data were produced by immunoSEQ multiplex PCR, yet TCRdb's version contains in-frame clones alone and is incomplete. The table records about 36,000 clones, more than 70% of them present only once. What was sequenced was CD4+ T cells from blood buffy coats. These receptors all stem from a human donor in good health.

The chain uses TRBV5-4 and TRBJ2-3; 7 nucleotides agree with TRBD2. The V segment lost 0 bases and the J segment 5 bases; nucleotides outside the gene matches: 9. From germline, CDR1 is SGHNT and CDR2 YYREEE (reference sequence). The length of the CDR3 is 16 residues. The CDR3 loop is CASSLGGTTSLDTQYF. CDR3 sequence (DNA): TGTGCCAGCAGCTTGGGTGGGACTACTAGTTTAGATACGCAGTATTTT. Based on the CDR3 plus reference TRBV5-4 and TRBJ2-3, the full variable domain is ETGVTQSPTHLIKTRGQQVTLRCSSQSGHNTVSWYQQALGQGPQFIFQYYREEENGRGNFPPRFSGLQFPNYSSELNVNALELDDSALYLCASSLGGTTSLDTQYFGPGTRLTVL.

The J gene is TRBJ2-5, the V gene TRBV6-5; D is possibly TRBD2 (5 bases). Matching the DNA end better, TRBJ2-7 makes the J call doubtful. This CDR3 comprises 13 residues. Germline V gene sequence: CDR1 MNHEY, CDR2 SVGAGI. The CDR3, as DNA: TGTGCCAGCAGTTACGTCGGGACCTACGAGCAGTACTTC. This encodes CASSYVGTYEQYF.

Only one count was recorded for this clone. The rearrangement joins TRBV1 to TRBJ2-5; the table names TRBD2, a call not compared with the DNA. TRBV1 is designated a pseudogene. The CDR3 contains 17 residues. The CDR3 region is CTSSQEWGSGHQETQYF. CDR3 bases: TGCACCAGCAGCCAAGAATGGGGCAGCGGGCACCAAGAGACCCAGTACTTC.

The CDR3 spells CASSLARERREKLFF. The CDR3, as DNA: TGCGCCAGCAGCTTGGCCCGGGAAAGGAGAGAAAAACTGTTTTTT. V gene TRBV5-1 combines with J gene TRBJ1-4; no reliable D call. The CDR3 contains 15 residues. The germline V gene encodes CDR1 SGHRS and CDR2 YFSETQ. Deletions cut 0 bases from V and 8 bases from J, with 14 bases between.

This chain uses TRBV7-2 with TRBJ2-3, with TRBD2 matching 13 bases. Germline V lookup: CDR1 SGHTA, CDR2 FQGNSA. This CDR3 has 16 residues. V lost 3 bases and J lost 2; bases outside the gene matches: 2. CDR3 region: CASSLGLAGLTDTQYF. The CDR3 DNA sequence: TGTGCCAGCAGCTTGGGACTAGCGGGACTCACAGATACGCAGTATTTT.